This passage covers 32 T cell receptor beta chains from one sample sequenced in a study of blood T cell repertoires in COVID-19. Sequenced by immunoSEQ multiplex PCR; TCRdb stores in-frame clones only, minus some. The data contain about 27,000 clones, around 92% of them singletons. Material: peripheral blood. These TCRs come from a human donor in a cohort sampled during active COVID-19.

V and J are TRBV9 and TRBJ2-5; D call uncertain. This CDR3 contains 14 residues. CDR1 and CDR2 (germline): SGDLS, YYNGEE. V was shortened by 0 bases and J by 3 bases, with 9 bases between the two germline ends. CDR3 bases: TGTGCCAGCAGCGTAGAAAAAACAAAAGAGACCCAGTACTTC. This sequence encodes CASSVEKTKETQYF.

This clone was counted between two and nine times. Here the CDR3 reads CASSVAPQGALGGYTF. In DNA form, the CDR3 reads TGTGCCAGCAGCGTAGCCCCCCAGGGGGCATTAGGTGGCTACACCTTC. This rearrangement joins TRBV9 to TRBJ1-2; 8 nucleotides match TRBD1. V gave up 0 bases and J gave up 7 bases; unmatched junction bases: 11. The CDR3 has 16 amino acids. The V gene's germline CDR1 is SGDLS and CDR2 YYNGEE. Filled out from reference TRBV9 and TRBJ1-2, the complete variable domain reads DSGVTQTPKHLITATGQRVTLRCSPRSGDLSVYWYQQSLDQGLQFLIQYYNGEERAKGNILERFSAQQFPDLHSELNLSSLELGDSALYFCASSVAPQGALGGYTFGSGTRLTVV.

The V and J genes are TRBV7-6 and TRBJ1-3; D is ambiguous. V lost 4 bases and J lost 2, with 9 bases in between. Looked up from germline, CDR1 is SGHVS and CDR2 is FNYEAQ. This CDR3 contains 14 residues. CDR3 residues: CASSSQLTGNTIYF. CDR3 nucleotide sequence: TGTGCCAGCAGCTCGCAGTTGACTGGAAACACCATATATTTT.

The chain employs TRBV12-3 or TRBV12-4 and TRBJ1-1; D perhaps matches TRBD1 (5 bases). The V end lost 4 bases, the J end lost 5 bases, and 11 bases lay between the germline ends. The CDR3 runs 13 residues. CDR3 sequence: CASSWRGETEAFF. In nucleotides, the CDR3 is TGTGCCAGCAGTTGGAGGGGAGAAACTGAAGCTTTCTTT.

This clone was detected only a few times. The genes are TRBV7-9 and TRBJ1-2; 7 bases fit TRBD1. The germline CDR1 and CDR2 sequences are SEHNR and FQNEAQ (reference sequence). Trimming removed 5 bases from V and 1 base from J; junction bases left unmatched: 13. The CDR3 totals 17 residues. The CDR3 DNA sequence: TGTGCCAGCAGCCTCAAATCCTCAGGGGGAAATAACTATGGCTACACCTTC. It specifies CASSLKSSGGNNYGYTF. The full variable domain, with the rest looked up from reference TRBV7-9 and TRBJ1-2, is DTGVSQNPRHKITKRGQNVTFRCDPISEHNRLYWYRQTLGQGPEFLTYFQNEAQLEKSRLLSDRFSAERPKGSFSTLEIQRTEQGDSAMYLCASSLKSSGGNNYGYTFGSGTRLTVV.

The chain is built from TRBV6-5 and TRBJ1-6, with unresolved D. The CDR3 is made up of 13 amino acids. Trimming took off 7 bases at V and 12 bases at J, with 16 bases between the two ends. Germline V CDR1 and CDR2: MNHEY, SVGAGI. This CDR3 is CASMDRGSLPLHF. The CDR3 DNA is TGTGCCAGCATGGACCGAGGGAGTTTACCCCTCCACTTT.

This clone came up a few times. The V call is TRBV6-5, the J call TRBJ2-7; possible D gene TRBD1, 6 bases. The CDR3 runs 12 residues. Deletions cut 6 bases from V and 6 bases from J, with 12 bases between. The germline V gene has CDR1 MNHEY and CDR2 SVGAGI. CDR3 protein: CASSRGGCEQYV. For the CDR3, the DNA is TGTGCCAGCAGCCGAGGGGGTTGCGAGCAGTACGTC.

This chain joins TRBV7-2 and TRBJ2-1, with a weak D call TRBD2 (6 bases). Germline V gene lookup returns CDR1 SGHTA and CDR2 FQGNSA. There are 15 residues in the CDR3. V shed 3 bases and J shed 6 bases, with 15 bases lying between them. CDR3 nucleotides: TGTGCCAGCAGCTTGGCACTAGCTATGGGCAATGAGCAGTTCTTC. Translated: CASSLALAMGNEQFF.

On this clone: The junction differs from germline at one of its ends, possibly a read error. The gene calls are TRBV5-1 and TRBJ2-1; weak D call: TRBD1 (6 bases). This CDR3 has 15 residues. Germline V lookup: CDR1 SGHRS, CDR2 YFSETQ. In nucleotides, the CDR3 is TGCGCCAGCAGTTTGGGGGCTTACTCCTACAATGAGCAGTTCTTC. Translating gives CASSLGAYSYNEQFF.

This clone has just one count. V and J are TRBV27 and TRBJ1-6; D is unresolved. Germline assignment: CDR1 MNHEY and CDR2 SMNVEV (reference sequence). Between the trimmed V and J ends, which lost 0 bases and 3 bases, there was a span of 9 bases. The CDR3 sequence is 16 residues long. CDR3 DNA sequence: TGTGCCAGCAGTTTATCCGCAGTCTTCTATAATTCACCCCTCCACTTT. Amino acid sequence: CASSLSAVFYNSPLHF.

This clone was detected only once. This sequence joins TRBV14 and TRBJ1-2; TRBD1 matches 7 bases. Per germline, CDR1 SGHDN and CDR2 FVKESK. Trimming took 0 bases from V and 9 from J; bases not matched to a gene: 13. The CDR3 contains 16 residues. CDR3 sequence (DNA): TGTGCCAGCAGCCAAGATAACGTGGAGGGGGCGGGACGCTACACCTTC. Translating it yields CASSQDNVEGAGRYTF. The full variable domain, completed using reference TRBV14 and TRBJ1-2, is EAGVTQFPSHSVIEKGQTVTLRCDPISGHDNLYWYRRVMGKEIKFLLHFVKESKQDESGMPNNRFLAERTGGTYSTLKVQPAELEDSGVYFCASSQDNVEGAGRYTFGSGTRLTVV.

This chain links TRBV2 with TRBJ2-1; 9 bases are shared with TRBD2. CDR3 size: 13 residues. Per germline, CDR1 SNHLY and CDR2 FYNNEI. J lost 4 bases, V lost 7 bases, and 2 bases had no gene match. The CDR3 protein is CASNLAGYNEQFF. The CDR3 DNA sequence: TGTGCCAGCAATCTAGCGGGATACAATGAGCAGTTCTTC.

V and J are TRBV3-1 (or the pseudogene TRBV3-2) and TRBJ2-2; the D is unclear. The V end was cut by 0 bases, the J end by 1 base, with 9 bases between. CDR3 length: 16 residues. Germline V gene data show CDR1 as LGHDT and CDR2 as YNNKEL (reference sequence). In DNA form, the CDR3 reads TGTGCCAGCAGCCAAGAACTCCATCGGAACACCGGGGAGCTGTTTTTT. Protein: CASSQELHRNTGELFF.

The chain employs TRBV6-5 and TRBJ1-3; D is unclear. The CDR3 is 16 amino acids. Trimming removed 0 bases at V and 1 base at J, with 10 bases between. Germline-derived CDR1 and CDR2 are MNHEY and SVGAGI. CDR3 sequence reads: CASSYSGLISGNTIYF. For the CDR3, the DNA is TGTGCCAGCAGTTACTCCGGACTGATATCTGGAAACACCATATATTTT.

This chain joins TRBV20-1 and TRBJ1-2; D is unclear. Germline CDR1 DFQATT, CDR2 SNEGSKA (reference sequence). V was clipped by 3 bases and J by 4 bases, with 12 bases between them. The CDR3 totals 13 residues. CDR3 nucleotide sequence: TGCAGTGCTAGTTTGCCGGCGGGCTATGGCTACACCTTC. Translated: CSASLPAGYGYTF.

The table lists this clone with a count of one. The chain recombines TRBV5-1 with TRBJ2-7, with D hard to call. CDR3 length equals 14 residues. CDR1 and CDR2 from the germline V gene are SGHRS and YFSETQ. With 4 bases removed from V and 2 bases from J, the gap between germline ends came to 13 bases. CDR3 nucleotide sequence: TGCGCCAGCAGCCTAGAACCAACCACCTACGAGCAGTACTTC. Its translation is CASSLEPTTYEQYF.

The chain joins TRBV5-6 to TRBJ2-1; TRBD2 might be the D (6 bases). CDR1 SGHDT and CDR2 YYEEEE come from the germline V gene. CDR3 length equals 11 residues. With 4 bases removed from V and 15 bases from J, the gap between germline ends came to 14 bases. The CDR3 loop is CASSRDFTLFF. For the CDR3, the DNA is TGTGCCAGCAGCAGGGACTTCACACTGTTCTTC. The full variable domain, its missing parts supplied by reference TRBV5-6 and TRBJ2-1, is DAGVTQSPTHLIKTRGQQVTLRCSPKSGHDTVSWYQQALGQGPQFIFQYYEEEERQRGNFPDRFSGHQFPNYSSELNVNALLLGDSALYLCASSRDFTLFFGPGTRLTVL.

The chain joins TRBV5-1 to TRBJ2-1; weak D call: TRBD1 (6 bases). The CDR3 is 14 amino acids. Trimming took off 0 bases at V and 4 bases at J, with 8 bases between the two ends. Germline V gene lookup returns CDR1 SGHRS and CDR2 YFSETQ. CDR3 in amino acids: CASSLDGQYNEQFF. CDR3 DNA sequence: TGCGCCAGCAGCTTGGACGGACAGTACAATGAGCAGTTCTTC.

The chain is built from TRBV3-1 (or the pseudogene TRBV3-2) and TRBJ1-2, with D possibly matching TRBD1 (6 bases). The germline V gene has CDR1 LGHDT and CDR2 YNNKEL (reference sequence). V lost 4 bases and J 3 bases, leaving 21 bases between the germline ends. The CDR3 sequence is 17 residues long. The CDR3 here is CASSPSGGRGWDYGYTF. CDR3 in DNA: TGTGCCAGCAGCCCCAGTGGGGGCAGGGGATGGGACTATGGCTACACCTTC.

The V call is TRBV28, the J call TRBJ1-1; 10 nucleotides match TRBD1. Per germline, CDR1 MDHEN and CDR2 SYDVKM. The trim removed 6 bases at V and 0 bases at J, leaving 10 bases unmatched. The CDR3 runs 17 residues. The CDR3 DNA is TGTGCCAGCAGGGGGGCTCCGGGACAGGGGCTGAACACTGAAGCTTTCTTT. It yields the protein CASRGAPGQGLNTEAFF. The full variable domain, completed using reference TRBV28 and TRBJ1-1, is DVKVTQSSRYLVKRTGEKVFLECVQDMDHENMFWYRQDPGLGLRLIYFSYDVKMKEKGDIPEGYSVSREKKERFSLILESASTNQTSMYLCASRGAPGQGLNTEAFFGQGTRLTVV.

The chain couples TRBV5-4 to TRBJ2-3; TRBD2 matches 8 bases. Germline lookup yields CDR1 SGHNT and CDR2 YYREEE (reference sequence). The J segment lost 0 bases and the V segment lost 5 bases, leaving 8 bases of the junction unmatched. The CDR3 runs 16 residues. CDR3 protein: CASRVGGAGSTDTQYF. The CDR3 region has the DNA TGTGCCAGCAGGGTCGGGGGGGCTGGTAGCACAGATACGCAGTATTTT.

The V and J genes are TRBV5-1 and TRBJ1-6, with D perhaps TRBD1 (5 bases). The CDR3 runs 15 residues. CDR1 and CDR2 (germline): SGHRS, YFSETQ. V shed 0 bases and J shed 10 bases, with 14 bases lying between them. The CDR3 DNA reads TGCGCCAGCAGCTTGGCAACAGGTCCGAGCTCACCCCTCCACTTT. Translated: CASSLATGPSSPLHF.

This chain uses TRBV5-1 with TRBJ2-1; 9 nucleotides match TRBD1. Looked up from germline, CDR1 is SGHRS and CDR2 is YFSETQ. V lost 7 bases and J lost 3; bases outside the gene matches: 8. The CDR3 has 15 residues. The DNA for the CDR3 is TGCGCCAGCTCGACCGGACAGGGGAACTACAATGAGCAGTTCTTC. Protein sequence: CASSTGQGNYNEQFF.

This clone was detected only a few times. The genes are TRBV5-1 and TRBJ1-4; a weak D match, TRBD1 (5 bases). Germline V gene sequence: CDR1 SGHRS, CDR2 YFSETQ. V lost 3 bases, J lost 8 bases, and 14 bases lay in between. This CDR3 is 14 amino acids long. CDR3 bases: TGCGCCAGCAGCTCACAGGCCCGAGCGGAAAAACTGTTTTTT. Its translation is CASSSQARAEKLFF.

The rearrangement links TRBV3-1 (or the pseudogene TRBV3-2) to TRBJ1-6, with TRBD1 identical over 7 bases. Trimming at V came to 2 bases and at J to 6 bases, leaving 4 bases not matched to a gene. The CDR3 has 15 amino acids. The germline gives CDR1 LGHDT, CDR2 YNNKEL (reference sequence). The CDR3 nucleotides are TGTGCCAGCAGCCAAATAGGGACAGCTAATTCACCCCTCCACTTT. It is translated as CASSQIGTANSPLHF.

The rearrangement links TRBV27 to TRBJ2-1, with TRBD2 matching 11 bases. V lost 4 bases to trimming and J lost 5 bases; unmatched junction nucleotides: 1. This CDR3 region has 14 residues. The germline V gene has CDR1 MNHEY and CDR2 SMNVEV (reference sequence). The CDR3 DNA reads as TGTGCCAGCAGTTCTAGCGGGGGGCACAATGAGCAGTTCTTC. Translating it yields CASSSSGGHNEQFF.

The CDR3, as DNA: TGTGCCAGCAGCCCGGGACAGGGGGCGCCGACCGGGGAGCTGTTTTTT. Amino acids: CASSPGQGAPTGELFF. The J gene is TRBJ2-2, the V gene TRBV7-9; 12 bases are a match to TRBD1. CDR1 SEHNR and CDR2 FQNEAQ come from the germline V gene (reference sequence). There are 16 residues in the CDR3. V shed 5 bases and J 5 bases; nucleotides not matched to a gene: 6. Complete variable domain (other parts from reference TRBV7-9 and TRBJ2-2): DTGVSQNPRHKITKRGQNVTFRCDPISEHNRLYWYRQTLGQGPEFLTYFQNEAQLEKSRLLSDRFSAERPKGSFSTLEIQRTEQGDSAMYLCASSPGQGAPTGELFFGEGSRLTVL.

This rearrangement joins TRBV19 to TRBJ2-3; 7 bases match TRBD2. V gave up 7 bases and J gave up 2 bases; unmatched junction bases: 9. The CDR3 consists of 15 residues. Germline V lookup: CDR1 LNHDA, CDR2 SQIVND (reference sequence). CDR3 loop: CASTPLGGNTDTQYF. For the CDR3, the DNA is TGTGCCAGTACACCCTTGGGGGGGAACACAGATACGCAGTATTTT.

The rearrangement uses TRBV7-9 and TRBJ2-3, with 7 bases lining up with TRBD2. The V gene end was trimmed by 6 bases and the J gene end by 6 bases; junction bases not matched to a gene: 12. This CDR3 is built from 15 residues. The V gene's germline CDR1 is SEHNR and CDR2 FQNEAQ (reference sequence). The CDR3 DNA reads TGTGCCAGCAGTCCCGTGGGGGGGGGAAAGGATACGCAGTATTTT. Its protein product is CASSPVGGGKDTQYF.

CDR3 sequence: CASGLGPTGSSYNEQFF. CDR3 DNA sequence: TGTGCTAGTGGTTTGGGCCCAACAGGGAGCTCCTACAATGAGCAGTTCTTC. V and J are TRBV12-5 and TRBJ2-1, with TRBD1 as a possible D gene (6 bases). Trimming pared 1 base from V and 0 bases from J, leaving 13 bases between. CDR1 LGHNT and CDR2 FRNRAP come from the germline V gene. The CDR3 spans 17 residues.

This chain connects TRBV5-1 to TRBJ2-5; 15 bases agree with TRBD2. The ends lost 3 bases at V and 5 bases at J; junction bases unmatched: 2. The CDR3 loop spans 15 amino acids. Germline V lookup: CDR1 SGHRS, CDR2 YFSETQ. This CDR3 reads CASSSGLAGGETQYF. CDR3 nucleotide sequence: TGCGCCAGCAGCTCAGGACTAGCGGGGGGGGAGACCCAGTACTTC.

V usage is TRBV7-2 and J usage is TRBJ1-6; 7 bases fit TRBD1. The CDR3 totals 16 residues. The ends lost 5 bases at V and 6 bases at J; junction bases unmatched: 10. Germline values: CDR1 SGHTA, CDR2 FQGNSA. The CDR3 bases are TGTGCCAGCAGCCGGGATCGGGACAGCCTTAATTCACCCCTCCACTTT. Translating it yields CASSRDRDSLNSPLHF.